Below, 18 T cell receptor beta chains from the same sample are listed, as sequenced in a study of human T cells and chemical hapten exposure. Each CDR3 protein gets one entry after TCRdb re-called the RACE reads with MiXCR. The sample shows approximately 110,000 distinct CDR3 sequences, 9.5% to 12% of them seen only once. Time point noted: patch test 1, 2 weeks after DPC sensitization. Sample treatment: therapeutic diphenylcyclopropenone sensitization with weekly scalp DPC. The material was whole blood, obtained in connection with sensitization to the hapten diphenylcyclopropenone (DPC). The receptor source for this set is a woman aged 40-49 years with alopecia areata. Some clones in this sample may be carry-over from other donors' samples.

The CDR3 loop is CSVGAVLRRDNEQFF. In DNA form, the CDR3 reads TGCAGCGTTGGTGCGGTCCTTCGTAGGGACAATGAGCAGTTCTTC. The rearrangement links TRBV29-1 to TRBJ2-1; D gene unclear. The CDR3 length is 15 residues. Trimming cost V 4 bases and J 5 bases, with 18 bases left between them. Germline V lookup: CDR1 SQVTM, CDR2 ANQGSEA.

V and J are TRBV7-9 and TRBJ2-1; no clear D. This CDR3 is built from 14 residues. Trimming pared 5 bases from V and 4 bases from J, leaving 12 bases between. Germline CDR1 reads SEHNR; CDR2 reads FQNEAQ (reference sequence). The CDR3 is CASSHALPYNEQFF. The CDR3 nucleotides are TGTGCCAGCAGCCACGCTCTACCATACAATGAGCAGTTCTTC.

This clonotype was observed at least ten times. The CDR3 bases are TGTGCCAGCAGTCGCCTTACCCCGACAGGGAACTATGGCTACACCTTC. Protein: CASSRLTPTGNYGYTF. This chain connects TRBV12-3 or TRBV12-4 to TRBJ1-2, with TRBD1 matching 7 bases. V trimming: 5 bases; J trimming: 2 bases; junction bases outside the gene matches: 11. This CDR3 has 16 residues.

This clonotype has ten or more counts. V is TRBV6-2 or TRBV6-3 and J is TRBJ2-1; D not certain. V shed 6 bases and J shed 2 bases, with 5 bases lying between them. The CDR3 has 12 amino acids. Germline values: CDR1 MNHEY, CDR2 SVGEGT. The DNA for the CDR3 is TGTGCCAGCAGCCGAGCCTACAATGAGCAGTTCTTC. Its translation is CASSRAYNEQFF.

This clonotype was seen ten or more times. V gene TRBV7-8 combines with J gene TRBJ1-2, with TRBD1 matching 10 bases. The CDR3 runs to 14 residues. Per the germline V gene, CDR1 is SGHVS and CDR2 is FQNEAQ. V dropped 5 bases and J dropped 7; count of bases not matched to a gene: 7. DNA for the CDR3: TGTGCCAGCAGCCCAGACAGGGGGCAGGGTGGCTACACCTTC. Its protein product is CASSPDRGQGGYTF.

Concerning this clonotype: With a much larger clone just one base away, this may be a read error. The V call is TRBV6-5, the J call TRBJ2-3; D is undetermined. The CDR3 covers 12 residues. Germline CDR1 MNHEY, CDR2 SVGAGI. Trimming cost V 5 bases and J 0 bases, with 3 bases left between them. The CDR3 here is CASSQSTDTQYF. For the CDR3, the DNA is TGTGCCAGCAGTCAGAGCACAGATACGCAGTATTTT.

The chain uses TRBV7-2 and TRBJ1-3; the D is unclear. Trimming took 7 bases from V and 10 from J, leaving 20 bases between them. The CDR3 sequence is 14 residues long. Per germline, CDR1 SGHTA and CDR2 FQGNSA. The DNA for the CDR3 is TGTGCCAGCACGTCCGTAGGAGGGAGTTTGACCATATATTTT. This translates into CASTSVGGSLTIYF.

This chain uses TRBV20-1 with TRBJ2-3; a weak D match, TRBD1 (5 bases). Germline CDR1 is DFQATT and CDR2 is SNEGSKA (reference sequence). V was clipped by 1 base and J by 0 bases, with 11 bases between them. The CDR3 spans 15 residues. This CDR3 reads CSARGGGTSTDTQYF. CDR3 bases: TGCAGTGCTAGAGGGGGCGGAACAAGCACAGATACGCAGTATTTT.

This clonotype was found a few times. The rearrangement joins TRBV12-3 or TRBV12-4 to TRBJ1-2, with 7 positions matching TRBD1. Trimming took 0 bases from V and 1 from J; bases not matched to a gene: 8. The CDR3 extends over 17 amino acids. The DNA of the CDR3 is TGTGCCAGCAGTTTAGCGGCAGGGGGGCGCCTTAACTATGGCTACACCTTC. Amino acid sequence: CASSLAAGGRLNYGYTF.

The chain carries TRBV7-2 and TRBJ2-4; D possibly uses TRBD1 or TRBD2 (5 bases each). The CDR3 sequence is 13 residues long. Trimming took off 9 bases at V and 8 bases at J, with 17 bases between the two ends. The germline V gene has CDR1 SGHTA and CDR2 FQGNSA. DNA for the CDR3: TGTGCCAGTCATACAGAGAGGGGAGACATTCAGTACTTC. Encoded protein: CASHTERGDIQYF.

The V and J genes are TRBV19 and TRBJ2-5; 10 positions match TRBD2. CDR1 and CDR2 from the germline V gene are LNHDA and SQIVND (reference sequence). The CDR3 runs to 14 residues. CDR3 protein: CGRASGGPQETQYF. In DNA form, the CDR3 reads TGTGGTCGGGCTAGCGGGGGACCTCAAGAGACCCAGTACTTC.

Points on this clonotype: The germline gene is not matched at one end of the junction; a read error may be the cause. The chain links TRBV4-2 to TRBJ2-7; TRBD2 matches 9 bases. Germline-derived CDR1 and CDR2 are LGHNA and YNFKEQ. The CDR3 is 16 amino acids. The CDR3 reads CTSSQELAGRSYEQYF. The CDR3 bases are TGTACCAGCAGCCAAGAACTAGCGGGCCGCTCCTACGAGCAGTACTTC.

This clonotype was observed many times. The chain recombines TRBV6-1 with TRBJ1-2, with 7 bases identical to TRBD1. The V segment lost 4 bases and the J segment 4 bases; nucleotides outside the gene matches: 9. The CDR3 runs to 15 residues. Per the germline V gene, CDR1 is MNHNS and CDR2 is SASEGT. The CDR3: CASSGAGGQIYGYTF. CDR3 nucleotide sequence: TGTGCCAGCAGTGGGGCCGGGGGACAGATCTATGGCTACACCTTC.

This clonotype was picked up a small number of times. This chain links TRBV4-2 with TRBJ2-7; 8 nucleotides align to TRBD1. CDR3 length: 14 residues. Germline CDR1 reads LGHNA; CDR2 reads YNFKEQ. After removal of 2 bases from V and 4 bases from J, the junction contained 4 bases not matched to a gene. The DNA of the CDR3 is TGTGCCAGCAGCCAACCGGGACAGGATTACGAGCAGTACTTC. Translated, it gives CASSQPGQDYEQYF.

This clonotype was detected many times. The chain recombines TRBV7-9 with TRBJ2-5; the D gene is possibly TRBD1 (6 bases). The V and J ends lost 11 bases and 1 base respectively, with 11 bases between them. The CDR3 runs to 12 residues. From germline, CDR1 is SEHNR and CDR2 FQNEAQ (reference sequence). The CDR3 spells CAGDTAQETQYF. The CDR3 coding sequence is TGTGCCGGGGACACTGCCCAAGAGACCCAGTACTTC.

This clonotype occurred many times. The chain carries TRBV27 and TRBJ2-1; 12 nucleotides match TRBD2. The CDR3 spans 15 residues. V was pared by 4 bases and J by 8 bases, with 6 bases of the junction left unmatched. The germline V gene has CDR1 MNHEY and CDR2 SMNVEV (reference sequence). The DNA of the CDR3 is TGTGCCAGCAGTTGGACTAGCGGGGATGGAGATGAGCAGTTCTTC. This sequence encodes CASSWTSGDGDEQFF.

This clonotype was found a few times. The chain joins TRBV30 to TRBJ2-1, with D perhaps being TRBD1 or TRBD2 (5 bases each). This CDR3 region has 13 residues. V shed 0 bases and J shed 15 bases, with 18 bases lying between them. Germline V gene data show CDR1 as GTSNPN and CDR2 as SVGIG (reference sequence). The CDR3 here is CAWSVGTPGASFF. CDR3 in DNA: TGTGCCTGGAGTGTGGGGACCCCCGGCGCCTCGTTCTTC.

This sequence joins TRBV20-1 and TRBJ1-1; D is unclear. CDR1 and CDR2 (germline): DFQATT, SNEGSKA (reference sequence). The CDR3 contains 13 residues. The chain's CDR3 is CTAGEASGTEAFF. As DNA, the CDR3 is TGCACCGCCGGGGAAGCTTCGGGCACTGAAGCTTTCTTT.